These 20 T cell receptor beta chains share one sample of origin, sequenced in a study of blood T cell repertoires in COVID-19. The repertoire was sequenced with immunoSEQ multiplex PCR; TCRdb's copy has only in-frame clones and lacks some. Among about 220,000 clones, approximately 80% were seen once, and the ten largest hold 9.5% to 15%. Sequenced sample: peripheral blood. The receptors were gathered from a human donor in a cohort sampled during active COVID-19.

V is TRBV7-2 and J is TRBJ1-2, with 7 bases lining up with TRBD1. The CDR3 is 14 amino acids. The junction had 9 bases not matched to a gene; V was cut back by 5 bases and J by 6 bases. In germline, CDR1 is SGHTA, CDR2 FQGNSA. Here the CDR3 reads CASSGRDSLNGYTF. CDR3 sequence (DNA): TGTGCCAGCAGCGGTCGGGACAGCTTGAATGGCTACACCTTC.

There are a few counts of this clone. CDR3 in DNA: TGTGCCAGCAGTTACTCGAGTAATGTCGGCGAGCAGTACTTC. Translating it yields CASSYSSNVGEQYF. The gene calls are TRBV6-2 or TRBV6-3 and TRBJ2-7; no clear D gene. V lost 0 bases to trimming and J lost 6 bases, with 12 bases between them. Per the germline V gene, CDR1 is MNHEY and CDR2 is SVGEGT. The CDR3 totals 14 residues.

CDR3 DNA: TGTGCCAGCGGTAGGGGGAGAGTGAGGGCTACGCAGTATTTT. Its translation is CASGRGRVRATQYF. The chain carries TRBV9 and TRBJ2-3; TRBD1 might be the D (6 bases). The germline V and J ends were trimmed by 7 bases and 8 bases, with 20 bases remaining between them. The CDR3 spans 14 residues. Germline CDR1 reads SGDLS; CDR2 reads YYNGEE. Using reference TRBV9 and TRBJ2-3 for the parts outside the CDR3, the full variable domain is DSGVTQTPKHLITATGQRVTLRCSPRSGDLSVYWYQQSLDQGLQFLIQYYNGEERAKGNILERFSAQQFPDLHSELNLSSLELGDSALYFCASGRGRVRATQYFGPGTRLTVL.

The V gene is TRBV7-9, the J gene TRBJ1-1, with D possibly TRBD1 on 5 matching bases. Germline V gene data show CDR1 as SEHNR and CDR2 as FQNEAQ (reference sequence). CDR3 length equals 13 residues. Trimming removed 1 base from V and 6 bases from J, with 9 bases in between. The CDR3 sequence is CASSLGEGPEAFF. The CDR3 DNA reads TGTGCCAGCAGCTTAGGGGAGGGACCTGAAGCTTTCTTT.

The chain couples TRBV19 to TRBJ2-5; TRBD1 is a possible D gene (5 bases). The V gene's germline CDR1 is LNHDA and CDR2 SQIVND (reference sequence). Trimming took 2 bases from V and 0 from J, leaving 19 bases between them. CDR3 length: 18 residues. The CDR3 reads CASSIPSWGRENQETQYF. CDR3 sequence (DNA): TGTGCCAGTAGTATACCATCGTGGGGCAGGGAAAACCAAGAGACCCAGTACTTC. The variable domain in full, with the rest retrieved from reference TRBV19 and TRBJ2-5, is DGGITQSPKYLFRKEGQNVTLSCEQNLNHDAMYWYRQDPGQGLRLIYYSQIVNDFQKGDIAEGYSVSREKKESFPLTVTSAQKNPTAFYLCASSIPSWGRENQETQYFGPGTRLLVL.

CDR3 bases: TGTGCCAGCAGCCTCTGGAGGCCAGGGGGGATCTCCTACAATGAGCAGTTCTTC. Translating gives CASSLWRPGGISYNEQFF. The J gene is TRBJ2-1, the V gene TRBV5-5, with a tentative D call TRBD1 (7 bases). V was clipped by 4 bases and J by 0 bases, with 20 bases between them. The CDR3 is 18 residues long. CDR1 SGHKS and CDR2 YYEKEE come from the germline V gene (reference sequence).

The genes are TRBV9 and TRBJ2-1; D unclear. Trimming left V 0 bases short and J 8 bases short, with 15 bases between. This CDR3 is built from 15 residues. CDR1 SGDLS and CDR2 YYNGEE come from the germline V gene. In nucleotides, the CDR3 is TGTGCCAGCAGCGTAGGACCCCAGAGAGGCGATGAGCAGTTCTTC. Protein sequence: CASSVGPQRGDEQFF.

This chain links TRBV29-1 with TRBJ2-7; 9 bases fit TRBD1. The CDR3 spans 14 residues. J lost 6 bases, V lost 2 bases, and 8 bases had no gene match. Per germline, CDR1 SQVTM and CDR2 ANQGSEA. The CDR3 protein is CSVEPGTGSAEQYF. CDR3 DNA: TGCAGCGTTGAACCCGGGACAGGGTCCGCCGAGCAGTACTTC.

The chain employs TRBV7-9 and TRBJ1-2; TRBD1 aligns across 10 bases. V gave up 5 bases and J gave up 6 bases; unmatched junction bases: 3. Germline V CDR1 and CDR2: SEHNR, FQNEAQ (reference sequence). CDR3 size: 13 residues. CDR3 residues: CASSPTGGNGYTF. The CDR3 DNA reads TGTGCCAGCAGCCCGACAGGGGGCAATGGCTACACCTTC.

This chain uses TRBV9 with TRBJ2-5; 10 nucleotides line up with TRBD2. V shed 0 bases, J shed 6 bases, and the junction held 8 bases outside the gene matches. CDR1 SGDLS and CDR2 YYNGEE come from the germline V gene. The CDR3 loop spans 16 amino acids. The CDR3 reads CASSVGSSGGTKTQYF. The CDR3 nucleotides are TGTGCCAGCAGCGTAGGGAGTAGCGGGGGGACGAAGACCCAGTACTTC.

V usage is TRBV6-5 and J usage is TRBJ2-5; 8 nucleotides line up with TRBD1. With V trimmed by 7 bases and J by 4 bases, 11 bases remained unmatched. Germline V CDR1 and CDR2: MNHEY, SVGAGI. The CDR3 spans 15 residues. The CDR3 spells CASMPRDRWLETQYF. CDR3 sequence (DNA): TGTGCCAGCATGCCGCGGGACAGGTGGTTAGAGACCCAGTACTTC.

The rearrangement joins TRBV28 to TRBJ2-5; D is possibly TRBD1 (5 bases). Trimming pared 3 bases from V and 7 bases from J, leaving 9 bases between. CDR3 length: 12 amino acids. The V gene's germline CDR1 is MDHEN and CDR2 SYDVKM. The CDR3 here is CASSFTGATQYF. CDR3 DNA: TGTGCCAGCAGTTTTACAGGCGCGACCCAGTACTTC.

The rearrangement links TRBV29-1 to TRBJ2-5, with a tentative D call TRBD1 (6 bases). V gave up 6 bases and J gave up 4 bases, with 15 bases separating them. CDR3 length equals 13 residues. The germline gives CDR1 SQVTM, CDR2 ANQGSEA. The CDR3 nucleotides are TGCAGCGTCGAAACCGGACAGATAGAGACCCAGTACTTC. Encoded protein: CSVETGQIETQYF.

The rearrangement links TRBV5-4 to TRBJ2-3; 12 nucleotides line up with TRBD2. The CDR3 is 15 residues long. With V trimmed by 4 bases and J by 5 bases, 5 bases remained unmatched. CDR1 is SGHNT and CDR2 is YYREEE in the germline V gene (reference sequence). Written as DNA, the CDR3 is TGTGCCAGCAGCCCCGGGACTAGCGGGCAAGATACGCAGTATTTT. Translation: CASSPGTSGQDTQYF. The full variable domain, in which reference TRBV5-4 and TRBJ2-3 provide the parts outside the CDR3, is ETGVTQSPTHLIKTRGQQVTLRCSSQSGHNTVSWYQQALGQGPQFIFQYYREEENGRGNFPPRFSGLQFPNYSSELNVNALELDDSALYLCASSPGTSGQDTQYFGPGTRLTVL.

The CDR3 nucleotides read TGTGCCAGTAGCCAGGGGGGTATGTCGTATCAGCCCCAGCATTTT. Translating gives CASSQGGMSYQPQHF. The chain employs TRBV19 and TRBJ1-5, with 7 positions matching TRBD1. CDR1 is LNHDA, CDR2 SQIVND, per germline (reference sequence). The CDR3 loop spans 15 amino acids. The junction had 10 bases not matched to a gene; V was cut back by 6 bases and J by 5 bases. The whole variable domain, filled in from reference TRBV19 and TRBJ1-5, reads DGGITQSPKYLFRKEGQNVTLSCEQNLNHDAMYWYRQDPGQGLRLIYYSQIVNDFQKGDIAEGYSVSREKKESFPLTVTSAQKNPTAFYLCASSQGGMSYQPQHFGDGTRLSIL.

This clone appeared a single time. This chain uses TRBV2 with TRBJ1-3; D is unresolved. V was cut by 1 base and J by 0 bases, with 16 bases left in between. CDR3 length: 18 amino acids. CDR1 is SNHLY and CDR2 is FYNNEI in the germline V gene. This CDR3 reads CASSEGMGESYSGNTIYF. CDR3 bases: TGTGCCAGCAGTGAAGGCATGGGAGAGTCTTACTCTGGAAACACCATATATTTT. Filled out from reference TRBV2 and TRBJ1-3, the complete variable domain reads EPEVTQTPSHQVTQMGQEVILRCVPISNHLYFYWYRQILGQKVEFLVSFYNNEISEKSEIFDDQFSVERPDGSNFTLKIRSTKLEDSAMYFCASSEGMGESYSGNTIYFGEGSWLTVV.

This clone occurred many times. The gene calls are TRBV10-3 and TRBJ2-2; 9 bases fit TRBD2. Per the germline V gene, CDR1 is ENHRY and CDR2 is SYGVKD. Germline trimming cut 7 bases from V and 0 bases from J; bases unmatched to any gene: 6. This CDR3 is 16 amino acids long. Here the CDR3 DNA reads TGTGCCATCAAAAGGGCTAGCGGGGCGAACACCGGGGAGCTGTTTTTT. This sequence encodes CAIKRASGANTGELFF.

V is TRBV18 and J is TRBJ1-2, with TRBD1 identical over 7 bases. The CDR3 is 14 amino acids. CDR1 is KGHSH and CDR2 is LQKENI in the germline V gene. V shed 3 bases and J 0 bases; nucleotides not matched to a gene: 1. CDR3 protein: CASSPDRSNYGYTF. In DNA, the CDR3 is TGTGCCAGCTCACCGGACAGGTCTAACTATGGCTACACCTTC.

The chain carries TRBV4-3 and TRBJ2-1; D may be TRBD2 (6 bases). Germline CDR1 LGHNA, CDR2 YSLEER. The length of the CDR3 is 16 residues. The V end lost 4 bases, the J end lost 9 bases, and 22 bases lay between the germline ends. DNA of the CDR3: TGCGCCAGCAGCCCCCAGGTAGCGGCCTCGTATGGTGAGCAGTTCTTC. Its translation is CASSPQVAASYGEQFF.

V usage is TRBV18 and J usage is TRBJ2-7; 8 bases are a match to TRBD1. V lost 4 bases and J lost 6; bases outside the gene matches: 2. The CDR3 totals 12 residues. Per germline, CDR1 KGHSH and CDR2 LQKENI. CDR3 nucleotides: TGTGCCAGCTCACAGGACAGGGCCGAGCAGTACTTC. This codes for CASSQDRAEQYF.